This T cell receptor (beta chain) was documented in a study of CD8 T cells in ankylosing spondylitis. Quantitative barcoded 5'-RACE was used to prepare TCR beta libraries. TCRdb reanalysed the 5' RACE reads using MiXCR and keeps one entry per CDR3 protein. The sample records about 350,000 distinct CDR3 sequences, more than 20% being singletons. Germline V CDR1 and CDR2: SEHNR, FQNEAQ (reference sequence). The CDR3 sequence is 14 residues long. The V and J ends lost 2 bases and 4 bases respectively, with 11 bases between them. General observations from the study: Some motif variants had been reported before (in reactive arthritis synovial fluid and blood). Disease-linked clones displayed a CD8+ phenotype and appeared relatively rarely in peripheral blood.

This clonotype appeared a few times. No antigen is known for it. The sequence was collected from a male donor with ankylosing spondylitis or in good health (not recorded which). The sequenced material came from blood, either unsorted or a sorted T cell fraction (not recorded which). The genes are TRBV7-9 and TRBJ1-2, with a tentative D call TRBD1 (5 bases). The chain's CDR3 is CASSLSGETYGYTF. The CDR3 nucleotides are TGTGCCAGCAGCTTATCGGGGGAGACCTATGGCTACACCTTC.